This is a list of T cell receptor beta chains from one sample in a study of CD8 T cells in Susac syndrome. MiXCR, applied by TCRdb to the immunoSEQ multiplex PCR reads, yields one record per CDR3 protein. The sample has roughly 220,000 distinct CDR3 sequences; about 94% are singletons. Sequenced material: CD4+ T cells from PBMCs. The source is a human donor with Susac syndrome. Each CDR3 is given with its conserved first and last residue. Each record gives: J gene, V gene, D gene, clone size, CDR3 DNA, CDR3 protein. D genes are given only for firm matches. The listing skips clone size in some rows; elsewhere it reads once, few, many or a size class.

j_gene: TRBJ2-7; v_gene: TRBV3-1; d_gene: TRBD1; abundance: .; CDR3nt: TGTGCCAGCAGCCAAGACCTGGGGACAGGGCGCTACGAGCAGTACTTC; CDR3aa: CASSQDLGTGRYEQYF
j_gene: TRBJ1-6; v_gene: TRBV3-1; d_gene: .; abundance: once; CDR3nt: TGTGCCAGCAGCCAAGGCGTCCCAACGGGTTCACCCCTCCACTTT; CDR3aa: CASSQGVPTGSPLHF
j_gene: TRBJ2-5; v_gene: TRBV25-1; d_gene: TRBD1; abundance: .; CDR3nt: TGTGCCAGCAGTGAGTACAGGGGCCAAGAGACCCAGTACTTC; CDR3aa: CASSEYRGQETQYF
j_gene: TRBJ2-5; v_gene: TRBV7-6; d_gene: TRBD1; abundance: .; CDR3nt: TGTGCCAGCAGCTTAGTAGGACAGGCAGGAGCGACCCAGTACTTC; CDR3aa: CASSLVGQAGATQYF
j_gene: TRBJ2-2; v_gene: TRBV25-1; d_gene: TRBD1; abundance: .; CDR3nt: TGTGCCAGCACTCCGAGGGACAGGGGGCCCACCGGGGAGCTGTTTTTT; CDR3aa: CASTPRDRGPTGELFF
j_gene: TRBJ2-5; v_gene: TRBV3-1; d_gene: .; abundance: .; CDR3nt: TGTGCCAGCAGCCAAGATGCGGTAGTTCAAGAGACCCAGTACTTC; CDR3aa: CASSQDAVVQETQYF
j_gene: TRBJ1-5; v_gene: TRBV14; d_gene: .; abundance: .; CDR3nt: TGTGCCAGCAGCCAAAGCAATCAGCCCCAGCATTTT; CDR3aa: CASSQSNQPQHF
j_gene: TRBJ2-1; v_gene: TRBV7-9; d_gene: .; abundance: .; CDR3nt: TGTGCCAGCAGCTTAGAACCAGAGACTAATGAGCAGTTCTTC; CDR3aa: CASSLEPETNEQFF
j_gene: TRBJ1-1; v_gene: TRBV6-2/TRBV6-3; d_gene: TRBD1; abundance: .; CDR3nt: TGTGCCAGCAACGACAGGGACTATACTGAAGCTTTCTTT; CDR3aa: CASNDRDYTEAFF
j_gene: TRBJ1-2; v_gene: TRBV13; d_gene: .; abundance: .; CDR3nt: TGTGCCAGCAGCTCGTACAGAGGGGATGATGGCTACACCTTC; CDR3aa: CASSSYRGDDGYTF
j_gene: TRBJ2-5; v_gene: TRBV11-2; d_gene: TRBD1; abundance: .; CDR3nt: TGTGCCAGCAGCTTTATAGAGGGGGCCAGCACCCAGTACTTC; CDR3aa: CASSFIEGASTQYF
j_gene: TRBJ2-5; v_gene: TRBV19; d_gene: .; abundance: .; CDR3nt: TGTGCCAGTAGTACACCGGGATCAAACTACGGGACCCAGTACTTC; CDR3aa: CASSTPGSNYGTQYF
j_gene: TRBJ1-6; v_gene: TRBV6-2/TRBV6-3; d_gene: .; abundance: .; CDR3nt: TGTGCCAGCAGCGGGACGCGGATCTATAATTCACCCCTCCACTTT; CDR3aa: CASSGTRIYNSPLHF
j_gene: TRBJ2-7; v_gene: TRBV25-1; d_gene: .; abundance: .; CDR3nt: TGTGCCAGCAGTGGGCGGACGGAAACCTACGAGCAGTACTTC; CDR3aa: CASSGRTETYEQYF